What follows is one TCR beta chain and its context. Its specificity is unknown. The data were obtained in a study of blood T cells in healthy people across ages. Study-level findings and limits: Total diversity from one million sequenced T cells was likely underestimated.

V gave up 2 bases and J gave up 5 bases, with 2 bases separating them. CDR1 is SGHRS, CDR2 YFSETQ, per germline. The CDR3 totals 10 residues. A second roughly 6 to 12 cycle PCR used barcoded and J-beta primers. TCRdb used MiXCR to reprocess the 5' RACE reads, holding one entry per CDR3 protein. The table records roughly 700,000 distinct CDR3 sequences, roughly 25% of them present only once. This sample also appeared in a second study, on T cells of mothers and their children.

This sequence was found in a boy between 10 and 17 years old in good health. The chain has TRBV5-1 and TRBJ2-7; D remains unclear. Sequencing was carried out using blood. The chain's CDR3 is CASSFHEQYF. The DNA of the CDR3 is TGCGCCAGCAGCTTCCACGAGCAGTACTTC. The variable domain in full, with the rest retrieved from reference TRBV5-1 and TRBJ2-7, is KAGVTQTPRYLIKTRGQQVTLSCSPISGHRSVSWYQQTPGQGLQFLFEYFSETQRNKGNFPGRFSGRQFSNSRSEMNVSTLELGDSALYLCASSFHEQYFGPGTRLTVT.